The 20 T cell receptor beta chains below all came from one sample that was sequenced in a study of control samples from healthy donors and cancer patients. Sequencing was performed with immunoSEQ multiplex PCR; in TCRdb, only in-frame clones are kept and a portion is missing. The sample carries about 170,000 clones, 80% to 95% recorded once. The sequenced sample was blood. The receptor set was obtained from a woman aged 55-70 years in good health.

The chain links TRBV7-8 to TRBJ2-2; 8 bases are a match to TRBD1. CDR3 size: 17 residues. The germline gives CDR1 SGHVS, CDR2 FQNEAQ. Unmatched junction bases numbered 14, after V lost 5 bases and J lost 6 bases. The CDR3: CASSPIGQGGVSGELFF. CDR3 coding DNA: TGTGCCAGCAGCCCGATAGGACAGGGAGGTGTGTCCGGGGAGCTGTTTTTT.

The chain joins TRBV2 to TRBJ1-6; D gene ambiguous. V was clipped by 8 bases and J by 6 bases, with 20 bases between them. The CDR3 runs 16 residues. Germline values: CDR1 SNHLY, CDR2 FYNNEI. Here the CDR3 DNA reads TGTGCCAGCTCCCCACGCGACAACCGTCGTAATTCACCCCTCCACTTT. It codes for CASSPRDNRRNSPLHF.

This clone was found once. The chain employs TRBV5-4 and TRBJ2-1, with D perhaps given as TRBD1 or TRBD2 (5 bases each). V was clipped by 4 bases and J by 4 bases, with 12 bases between them. The CDR3 extends over 14 amino acids. The V gene's germline CDR1 is SGHNT and CDR2 YYREEE (reference sequence). CDR3: CASSVRDQYNEQFF. For the CDR3, the DNA is TGTGCCAGCAGCGTCCGGGACCAATACAATGAGCAGTTCTTC.

This clone was found many times. The rearrangement uses TRBV7-2 and TRBJ1-2, with D unresolved. The CDR3 contains 18 residues. The V gene's germline CDR1 is SGHTA and CDR2 FQGNSA. Trimming took 1 base from V and 3 from J, leaving 21 bases between them. The CDR3 protein is CASSLGAGLGAWDYGYTF. CDR3 nucleotide sequence: TGTGCCAGCAGCTTAGGTGCAGGACTGGGCGCCTGGGACTATGGCTACACCTTC.

The V gene is TRBV5-4, the J gene TRBJ1-1, with D perhaps TRBD1 (6 bases). The length of the CDR3 is 15 residues. V lost 4 bases and J 3 bases, leaving 16 bases between the germline ends. The germline V gene encodes CDR1 SGHNT and CDR2 YYREEE (reference sequence). The CDR3 here is CASSPGGLGDTEAFF. In DNA form, the CDR3 reads TGTGCCAGCAGCCCGGGGGGGCTGGGCGACACTGAAGCTTTCTTT. The complete variable domain, with remaining parts taken from reference TRBV5-4 and TRBJ1-1, reads ETGVTQSPTHLIKTRGQQVTLRCSSQSGHNTVSWYQQALGQGPQFIFQYYREEENGRGNFPPRFSGLQFPNYSSELNVNALELDDSALYLCASSPGGLGDTEAFFGQGTRLTVV.

The chain links TRBV5-5 to TRBJ2-7; D is tentatively TRBD1 or TRBD2 (5 bases each). The CDR3 has 13 amino acids. Germline lookup yields CDR1 SGHKS and CDR2 YYEKEE (reference sequence). With 4 bases removed from V and 2 bases from J, the gap between germline ends came to 10 bases. The CDR3 sequence is CASSAGAAYEQYF. The CDR3 bases are TGTGCCAGCAGCGCCGGGGCCGCCTACGAGCAGTACTTC.

J is TRBJ2-3 and V is TRBV7-6, with 10 bases matching TRBD2. Germline CDR1 SGHVS, CDR2 FNYEAQ. The CDR3 runs 16 residues. V lost 2 bases, J lost 3 bases, and 5 bases stayed unmatched. The CDR3 bases are TGTGCCAGCAGCTTATTCAGCGGGGGGGCAACAGATACGCAGTATTTT. It translates to CASSLFSGGATDTQYF.

The J gene is TRBJ1-1, the V gene TRBV7-9; D ambiguous. V was shortened by 4 bases and J by 5 bases, with 20 bases between the two germline ends. CDR3 length: 16 amino acids. Germline values: CDR1 SEHNR, CDR2 FQNEAQ (reference sequence). CDR3 sequence reads: CASSSPHQEGMTEAFF. The DNA of the CDR3 is TGTGCCAGCAGCTCACCCCATCAGGAGGGTATGACTGAAGCTTTCTTT. Variable domain in full (rest from reference TRBV7-9 and TRBJ1-1): DTGVSQNPRHKITKRGQNVTFRCDPISEHNRLYWYRQTLGQGPEFLTYFQNEAQLEKSRLLSDRFSAERPKGSFSTLEIQRTEQGDSAMYLCASSSPHQEGMTEAFFGQGTRLTVV.

This sequence joins TRBV19 and TRBJ2-3; D not resolved. There are 11 residues in the CDR3. Trimming shortened V by 4 bases and J by 2 bases, and 1 base separated the two germline ends. CDR1 and CDR2 from the germline V gene are LNHDA and SQIVND (reference sequence). CDR3 in amino acids: CASSTTDTQYF. DNA of the CDR3: TGTGCCAGTAGTACCACAGATACGCAGTATTTT.

V usage is TRBV29-1 and J usage is TRBJ1-5; 8 positions match TRBD1. Per the germline V gene, CDR1 is SQVTM and CDR2 is ANQGSEA. V shed 7 bases, J shed 2 bases, and the junction held 13 bases outside the gene matches. The CDR3 runs 16 residues. The CDR3 loop reads CSAVPGQAGGNQPQHF. The CDR3 nucleotides read TGCAGCGCCGTCCCGGGACAGGCGGGGGGCAATCAGCCCCAGCATTTT.

J is TRBJ1-2 and V is TRBV7-2, with D tentatively TRBD1 (5 bases). Looked up from germline, CDR1 is SGHTA and CDR2 is FQGNSA. Between the trimmed V and J ends, which lost 1 base and 0 bases, there was a span of 12 bases. This CDR3 region has 16 residues. The CDR3: CASSLDRRTSNYGYTF. The CDR3 DNA follows: TGTGCCAGCAGCTTAGACAGGAGAACCTCTAACTATGGCTACACCTTC. The variable domain in full, completed from reference TRBV7-2 and TRBJ1-2, reads GAGVSQSPSNKVTEKGKDVELRCDPISGHTALYWYRQSLGQGLEFLIYFQGNSAPDKSGLPSDRFSAERTGGSVSTLTIQRTQQEDSAVYLCASSLDRRTSNYGYTFGSGTRLTVV.

V and J are TRBV5-1 and TRBJ1-1; 7 nucleotides line up with TRBD1. This CDR3 contains 14 residues. The ends lost 4 bases at V and 4 bases at J; junction bases unmatched: 7. The germline V gene has CDR1 SGHRS and CDR2 YFSETQ. In nucleotides, the CDR3 is TGCGCCAGCAGCCCCCAGGGGGGAGTCACTGAAGCTTTCTTT. Protein product: CASSPQGGVTEAFF. Filled out from reference TRBV5-1 and TRBJ1-1, the complete variable domain reads KAGVTQTPRYLIKTRGQQVTLSCSPISGHRSVSWYQQTPGQGLQFLFEYFSETQRNKGNFPGRFSGRQFSNSRSEMNVSTLELGDSALYLCASSPQGGVTEAFFGQGTRLTVV.

V usage is TRBV6-5 and J usage is TRBJ1-2; D unclear. The CDR3 has 13 residues. The germline V and J ends were trimmed by 6 bases and 7 bases, with 15 bases remaining between them. Germline CDR1 reads MNHEY; CDR2 reads SVGAGI. As DNA, the CDR3 is TGTGCCAGCAGAGTGGACCAGACGACTGGCTACACCTTC. It codes for CASRVDQTTGYTF.

V usage is TRBV11-2 and J usage is TRBJ1-2; D not resolved. V gave up 5 bases and J gave up 2 bases, with 12 bases separating them. Germline-derived CDR1 and CDR2 are SGHAT and FQNNGV. This CDR3 has 14 residues. The CDR3 loop is CASSPDGFNYGYTF. Here the CDR3 DNA reads TGTGCCAGCAGCCCCGACGGATTCAACTATGGCTACACCTTC.

This chain uses TRBV5-4 with TRBJ1-2, with D unclear. V lost 2 bases to trimming and J lost 0 bases, with 11 bases between them. The CDR3 has 15 residues. CDR1 and CDR2 (germline): SGHNT, YYREEE (reference sequence). CDR3: CASSFRARPNYGYTF. The CDR3 bases are TGTGCCAGCAGCTTTAGAGCCCGGCCTAACTATGGCTACACCTTC. The full variable domain, completed using reference TRBV5-4 and TRBJ1-2, is ETGVTQSPTHLIKTRGQQVTLRCSSQSGHNTVSWYQQALGQGPQFIFQYYREEENGRGNFPPRFSGLQFPNYSSELNVNALELDDSALYLCASSFRARPNYGYTFGSGTRLTVV.

CDR3 loop: CSVGADADYNEQFF. For the CDR3, the DNA is TGCAGCGTTGGGGCGGACGCCGACTACAATGAGCAGTTCTTC. The genes are TRBV29-1 and TRBJ2-1, with D uncertain. The CDR3 is made up of 14 amino acids. CDR1 and CDR2 from the germline V gene are SQVTM and ANQGSEA. The V end was cut by 4 bases, the J end by 3 bases, with 13 bases between.

This rearrangement joins TRBV7-9 to TRBJ1-2; 8 bases agree with TRBD1. CDR1 is SEHNR, CDR2 FQNEAQ, per germline (reference sequence). This CDR3 comprises 15 residues. Germline trimming cut 1 base from V and 5 bases from J; bases unmatched to any gene: 6. CDR3 bases: TGTGCCAGCAGCTTAGACAGGGGGTTGGGGTATGGCTACACCTTC. Its translation: CASSLDRGLGYGYTF.

The chain employs TRBV10-3 and TRBJ2-2, with 11 positions matching TRBD1. The ends lost 9 bases at V and 0 bases at J; junction bases unmatched: 3. Per the germline V gene, CDR1 is ENHRY and CDR2 is SYGVKD. This CDR3 is built from 15 residues. CDR3 amino acids: CAIGQGASNTGELFF. In DNA form, the CDR3 reads TGTGCCATAGGACAGGGGGCTTCGAACACCGGGGAGCTGTTTTTT.

This clone was observed a handful of times. The genes are TRBV10-3 and TRBJ2-7, with TRBD2 as a possible D gene (5 bases). V was trimmed by 1 base and J by 1 base, leaving 11 bases between them. The CDR3 length is 15 residues. Germline V lookup: CDR1 ENHRY, CDR2 SYGVKD. The DNA of the CDR3 is TGTGCCATCAGTGAGTTAGAGGGCCCATCCTACGAGCAGTACTTC. Protein sequence: CAISELEGPSYEQYF.

The chain couples TRBV5-1 to TRBJ2-2; no definite D call. V lost 0 bases, J lost 0 bases, and 6 bases lay in between. Germline values: CDR1 SGHRS, CDR2 YFSETQ. The CDR3 is 15 amino acids. The CDR3 sequence: CASSLGNSNTGELFF. The CDR3 DNA sequence: TGCGCCAGCAGCTTGGGCAACTCGAACACCGGGGAGCTGTTTTTT.